This TCR beta chain was observed in a study of blood T cells in healthy people across ages. This clonotype showed up just a few times. Together with a sample-barcoded 5' primer, a J-beta primer mix was included in a second PCR lasting roughly 6 to 12 cycles. TCRdb re-derived calls from the 5' RACE reads in MiXCR, one entry per CDR3 protein. The sample has about 800,000 distinct CDR3 sequences, around 45% seen once. Germline loops: CDR1 LNHNV, CDR2 YYDKDF (reference sequence). The CDR3 is 15 residues long. V lost 0 bases and J lost 8, with 13 bases in between. The TCR sequence derives from a man aged 80 or over in good health. The sequenced sample consisted of blood. This chain connects TRBV15 to TRBJ1-4, with D hard to call. As DNA, the CDR3 is TGTGCCACCAGCAGAGACACGAGTAGGAACGAAAAACTGTTTTTT. This translates into CATSRDTSRNEKLFF.